This passage covers 9 T cell receptor beta chains from one sample sequenced in a study of T cells in Graves' hyperthyroidism and ophthalmopathy. The CDR3 regions of TCR beta were amplified from RNA transcripts. The HTBI primer set served for first-round RT-PCR of the TCR CDR3. A single record per CDR3 protein comes from TCRdb applying MiXCR to the multiplex PCR reads. The sample yields hundreds of thousands of distinct CDR3 sequences, about 14% seen once. The material sequenced was blood. The receptors derive from a woman between 18 and 30 years old with Graves' hyperthyroidism.

The rearrangement links TRBV20-1 to TRBJ2-2, with D unresolved. Trimming pared 3 bases from V and 6 bases from J, leaving 8 bases between. This CDR3 comprises 12 residues. The germline CDR1 and CDR2 sequences are DFQATT and SNEGSKA (reference sequence). The CDR3 here is CSASVSAGELFF. In nucleotides, the CDR3 is TGCAGTGCTAGTGTTTCGGCCGGGGAGCTGTTTTTT.

This clonotype showed up many times. The chain is built from TRBV2 and TRBJ2-7; D is unclear. V lost 3 bases and J lost 6, with 9 bases in between. The CDR3 consists of 12 residues. Germline loops: CDR1 SNHLY, CDR2 FYNNEI. CDR3 sequence reads: CASSDNRAEQYF. CDR3 in DNA: TGTGCCAGCAGTGACAACCGGGCCGAGCAGTACTTC. The whole variable domain, remainder taken from reference TRBV2 and TRBJ2-7, is EPEVTQTPSHQVTQMGQEVILRCVPISNHLYFYWYRQILGQKVEFLVSFYNNEISEKSEIFDDQFSVERPDGSNFTLKIRSTKLEDSAMYFCASSDNRAEQYFGPGTRLTVT.

This clonotype turned up a few times. The V gene is TRBV4-1, the J gene TRBJ2-2; D gene unclear. V lost 1 base, J lost 6 bases, and 9 bases lay in between. Germline V lookup: CDR1 MGHRA, CDR2 YSYEKL. The CDR3 has 14 residues. The CDR3 region is CASSQVGVSGELFF. DNA of the CDR3: TGCGCCAGCAGCCAAGTAGGAGTGTCCGGGGAGCTGTTTTTT.

With respect to this clonotype: A junction boundary mismatches the germline segment, possibly from a read error. The rearrangement joins TRBV10-3 to TRBJ2-1; the D is unclear. Germline loops: CDR1 ENHRY, CDR2 SYGVKD. This CDR3 has 13 amino acids. CDR3 amino acids: CAIRGTSYNERFF. CDR3 DNA: TGTGCCATCAGGGGTACCTCCTACAATGAGCGGTTCTTC.

In this sample, this clonotype turned up many times. This rearrangement joins TRBV18 to TRBJ1-5, with 9 bases aligning to TRBD1. This CDR3 has 15 amino acids. The V segment lost 4 bases and the J segment 4 bases; nucleotides outside the gene matches: 5. Germline CDR1 and CDR2: KGHSH and LQKENI. The CDR3 sequence: CASSRRQGENQPQHF. CDR3 nucleotide sequence: TGTGCCAGCTCACGGAGACAGGGGGAGAATCAGCCCCAGCATTTT.

This clonotype was seen repeatedly, ten times or more. The rearrangement uses TRBV6-1 and TRBJ1-5; D gene ambiguous. The CDR3 length is 18 residues. V lost 4 bases, J lost 0 bases, and 19 bases lay in between. The germline V gene has CDR1 MNHNS and CDR2 SASEGT. CDR3 bases: TGTGCCAGCAGTGCGACAAAAGGGAGCTTGAATAGCAATCAGCCCCAGCATTTT. It codes for CASSATKGSLNSNQPQHF.

In its sample, this clonotype was seen a few times. This chain joins TRBV20-1 and TRBJ1-5; the D gene is possibly TRBD1 (6 bases). Germline CDR1 reads DFQATT; CDR2 reads SNEGSKA (reference sequence). The CDR3 length is 15 residues. V was cut by 5 bases and J by 0 bases, with 14 bases left in between. The CDR3 sequence is CSAGGGGGSNQPQHF. CDR3 nucleotide sequence: TGCAGTGCTGGGGGGGGGGGCGGTAGCAATCAGCCCCAGCATTTT.

A few counts support this clonotype. V usage is TRBV6-1 and J usage is TRBJ2-7, with 7 bases lining up with TRBD1. The CDR3 is 15 residues long. The germline V gene has CDR1 MNHNS and CDR2 SASEGT. The V gene end was trimmed by 3 bases and the J gene end by 3 bases; junction bases not matched to a gene: 8. The chain's CDR3 is CASSEGTAGIYEQYF. CDR3 in DNA: TGTGCCAGCAGTGAGGGGACAGCTGGGATCTACGAGCAGTACTTC.

The rearrangement uses TRBV20-1 and TRBJ2-7, with 7 bases lining up with TRBD2. CDR3 length: 15 residues. V trimming: 1 base; J trimming: 0 bases; junction bases outside the gene matches: 6. Germline loops: CDR1 DFQATT, CDR2 SNEGSKA (reference sequence). In DNA form, the CDR3 reads TGCAGTGCTAGAGGGGCAGCGGGGAGCTCCTACGAGCAGTACTTC. The encoded protein is CSARGAAGSSYEQYF.